The TCR beta chain under discussion was sequenced for a study of CD8+ T cells in alopecia areata. Whole-study context: The study gave tofacitinib for 6 to 18 months, then 6 months off drug. Study-wide points: The study found tofacitinib significantly decreased scalp clonality and expanded CD8+ clones among the top 100. The study found that many expanded lesional clones persisted in scalp and blood during tofacitinib. Researchers report lesional scalp, most notably alopecia totalis/universalis, outstripped normal scalp in clonality.

Treatment given: oral pan-JAK inhibitor, 5-10 mg twice daily. For this clone: The target antigen is unknown.

CDR3 length: 14 amino acids. V was pared by 4 bases and J by 2 bases, with 15 bases between. CDR1 SQVTM and CDR2 ANQGSEA come from the germline V gene. Sequencing relied on a cDNA template that was reverse transcribed from extracted RNA. Sequenced by immunoSEQ multiplex PCR; TCRdb stores in-frame clones only, minus some. There are 120,000 or so clones in the sample; around 58% occur only once, and under 35% lies in the top ten. The source material was CD8+ T cells sorted from blood, sampled at week 4, from a patient treated with tofacitinib. The V and J genes are TRBV29-1 and TRBJ2-7, with D possibly matching TRBD1 (6 bases). The receptor comes from a human donor with alopecia areata. The CDR3 nucleotides read TGCAGCGTTGTTATGAGGGGGAGACCCTACGAGCAGTACTTC. Translation gives CSVVMRGRPYEQYF.